The 14 T cell receptor beta chains reported below all come from one sample, sequenced in a study of OX40 agonist ivuxolimab in advanced cancers. This table comes from immunoSEQ multiplex PCR, and its TCRdb copy is limited to in-frame clones, with some not included. Here the sample spans fewer than 35,000 clones, roughly 88% being singletons. Sequenced material: CD4+ or CD8+ T cells sorted from blood, taken in a trial of the OX40 agonist ivuxolimab. The receptor set was obtained from an adult with an advanced solid tumor such as melanoma, head and neck, liver or kidney cancer.

The chain combines TRBV18 with TRBJ1-1; possible D gene TRBD1, 6 bases. Germline assignment: CDR1 KGHSH and CDR2 LQKENI. V shed 5 bases and J shed 5 bases, with 18 bases lying between them. CDR3 length: 15 amino acids. The CDR3 protein is CASSSQDTGKTEAFF. CDR3 DNA: TGTGCCAGCTCATCTCAGGATACAGGGAAGACTGAAGCTTTCTTT.

The chain is built from TRBV4-2 and TRBJ2-3; TRBD1 agrees at 11 bases. CDR1 is LGHNA, CDR2 YNFKEQ, per germline. V lost 0 bases and J lost 4; bases outside the gene matches: 3. CDR3 length: 16 amino acids. DNA of the CDR3: TGTGCCAGCAGCCAAGATCCGGGACAGGGGGCAGATACGCAGTATTTT. The encoded protein is CASSQDPGQGADTQYF.

This chain uses TRBV2 with TRBJ2-3; tentatively, D is TRBD1 (5 bases). Trimming shortened V by 3 bases and J by 1 base, and 11 bases separated the two germline ends. Germline V gene lookup returns CDR1 SNHLY and CDR2 FYNNEI. The CDR3 runs 15 residues. The CDR3 sequence is CASSDDSAGTDTQYF. The CDR3, as DNA: TGTGCCAGCAGTGATGACAGCGCGGGCACAGATACGCAGTATTTT.

The chain uses TRBV30 and TRBJ2-6; 7 bases line up with TRBD1. The ends lost 5 bases at V and 0 bases at J; junction bases unmatched: 1. The CDR3 runs to 14 residues. Germline values: CDR1 GTSNPN, CDR2 SVGIG (reference sequence). CDR3 amino acids: CAWSGGSGANVLTF. The CDR3 DNA is TGTGCCTGGTCAGGGGGCTCTGGGGCCAACGTCCTGACTTTC.

The chain joins TRBV7-9 to TRBJ1-2; TRBD1 aligns across 7 bases. This CDR3 has 15 residues. The germline V gene has CDR1 SEHNR and CDR2 FQNEAQ (reference sequence). The V and J ends lost 5 bases and 4 bases, in that order; junction bases with no gene match: 10. CDR3 region: CASSTENRDSYGYTF. The CDR3 DNA follows: TGTGCCAGCAGCACAGAAAACCGGGACAGCTATGGCTACACCTTC.

This rearrangement joins TRBV29-1 to TRBJ2-3; D is unresolved. Germline assignment: CDR1 SQVTM and CDR2 ANQGSEA. V was shortened by 0 bases and J by 6 bases, with 10 bases between the two germline ends. CDR3 length: 13 residues. CDR3 nucleotides: TGCAGCGTTGAAGATTTCCCCCGGGATACGCAGTATTTT. Protein product: CSVEDFPRDTQYF.

This clone came up a few times. The rearrangement links TRBV30 to TRBJ1-2, with a weak D call TRBD1 (6 bases). The germline CDR1 and CDR2 sequences are GTSNPN and SVGIG (reference sequence). V was trimmed by 4 bases and J by 10 bases, leaving 16 bases between them. The CDR3 loop spans 12 amino acids. CDR3 amino acids: CAWKKGDQVYTF. The CDR3 DNA sequence: TGTGCCTGGAAGAAGGGGGATCAGGTCTACACCTTC. Filled out from reference TRBV30 and TRBJ1-2, the complete variable domain reads SQTIHQWPATLVQPVGSPLSLECTVEGTSNPNLYWYRQAAGRGLQLLFYSVGIGQISSEVPQNLSASRPQDRQFILSSKKLLLSDSGFYLCAWKKGDQVYTFGSGTRLTVV.

This chain connects TRBV7-9 to TRBJ2-7, with 7 bases matching TRBD2. Losses at the gene ends were 0 bases for V and 5 bases for J; bases not matched to a gene: 4. Germline V gene lookup returns CDR1 SEHNR and CDR2 FQNEAQ (reference sequence). The CDR3 has 14 residues. CDR3 coding DNA: TGTGCCAGCAGCTTAGCCCCCGGGGGGAACGAGCAGTACTTC. It specifies CASSLAPGGNEQYF.

The chain is built from TRBV7-9 and TRBJ2-1, with 10 nucleotides matching TRBD2. The germline CDR1 and CDR2 sequences are SEHNR and FQNEAQ (reference sequence). V shed 8 bases and J 8 bases; nucleotides not matched to a gene: 18. The CDR3 is made up of 17 amino acids. This CDR3 is CASYPSGLADLWDEQFF. For the CDR3, the DNA is TGTGCCAGCTATCCCTCCGGACTAGCGGACCTTTGGGATGAGCAGTTCTTC.

The rearrangement joins TRBV7-3 to TRBJ2-2; TRBD2 matches at 9 bases. The CDR3 is 18 amino acids. V gave up 1 base and J gave up 2 bases; unmatched junction bases: 8. Looked up from germline, CDR1 is SGHTA and CDR2 is FQGTGA. CDR3 sequence: CASSLIPLAGPNTGELFF. CDR3 sequence (DNA): TGTGCCAGCAGCTTAATCCCTCTAGCGGGGCCAAACACCGGGGAGCTGTTTTTT.

The V call is TRBV30, the J call TRBJ1-2; no reliable D call. CDR3 length equals 14 residues. V lost 0 bases to trimming and J lost 1 base, with 9 bases between them. Germline V lookup: CDR1 GTSNPN, CDR2 SVGIG (reference sequence). The CDR3 loop is CAWSVGRNNYGYTF. The CDR3 DNA sequence: TGTGCCTGGAGTGTGGGAAGAAATAACTATGGCTACACCTTC.

The rearrangement uses TRBV7-9 and TRBJ2-2; no definite D call. This CDR3 region has 14 residues. Germline V CDR1 and CDR2: SEHNR, FQNEAQ (reference sequence). Deletions cut 0 bases from V and 12 bases from J, with 14 bases between. The CDR3 spells CASSLALDGVKLFF. The CDR3 DNA reads as TGTGCCAGCAGCTTAGCGTTGGATGGAGTAAAGCTGTTTTTT.

The genes are TRBV6-1 and TRBJ2-7, with no clear D. This CDR3 contains 12 residues. Between the trimmed V and J ends, which lost 2 bases and 3 bases, there was a span of 5 bases. Germline CDR1 MNHNS, CDR2 SASEGT. The CDR3 loop reads CASSELLYEQYF. CDR3 bases: TGTGCCAGCAGTGAACTCCTCTACGAGCAGTACTTC.

V and J are TRBV5-4 and TRBJ2-7, with 10 bases identical to TRBD1. Germline loops: CDR1 SGHNT, CDR2 YYREEE (reference sequence). The V and J ends lost 7 bases and 5 bases, in that order; junction bases with no gene match: 12. This CDR3 contains 15 residues. CDR3 sequence: CASRPWDRGSNEQYF. As DNA, the CDR3 is TGTGCCAGCCGTCCCTGGGACAGGGGTTCCAACGAGCAGTACTTC. Full variable domain (outside the CDR3, taken from reference TRBV5-4 and TRBJ2-7): ETGVTQSPTHLIKTRGQQVTLRCSSQSGHNTVSWYQQALGQGPQFIFQYYREEENGRGNFPPRFSGLQFPNYSSELNVNALELDDSALYLCASRPWDRGSNEQYFGPGTRLTVT.